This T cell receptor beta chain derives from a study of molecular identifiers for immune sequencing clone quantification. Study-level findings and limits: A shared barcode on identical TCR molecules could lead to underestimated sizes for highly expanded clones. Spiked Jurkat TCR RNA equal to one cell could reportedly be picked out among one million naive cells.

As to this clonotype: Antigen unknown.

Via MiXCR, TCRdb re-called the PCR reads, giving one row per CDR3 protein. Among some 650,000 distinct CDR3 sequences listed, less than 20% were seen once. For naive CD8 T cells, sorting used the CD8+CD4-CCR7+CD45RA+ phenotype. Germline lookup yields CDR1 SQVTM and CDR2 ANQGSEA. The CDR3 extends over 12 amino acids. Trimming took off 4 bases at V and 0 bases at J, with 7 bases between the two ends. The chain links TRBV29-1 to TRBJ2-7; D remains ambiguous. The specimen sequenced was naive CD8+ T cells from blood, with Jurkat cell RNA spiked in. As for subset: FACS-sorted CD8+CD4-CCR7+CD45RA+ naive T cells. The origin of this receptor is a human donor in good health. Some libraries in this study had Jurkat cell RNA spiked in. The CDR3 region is CSVVLGSYEQYF. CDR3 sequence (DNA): TGCAGCGTTGTACTGGGCTCCTACGAGCAGTACTTC.